A selection of T cell receptor beta chains follows, all from one sample in a study of T cell repertoires in cytomegalovirus infection. TCRdb re-analysed the reads in MiXCR, keeping a single row per CDR3 protein. The table lists over 150,000 distinct CDR3 sequences, roughly 17% of them singletons. The material sequenced was CD8+ T cells from PBMCs. The source is a human donor in good health (CMV status not recorded). Some clones in this sample may be carry-over from other donors' samples. Both conserved end residues are part of each CDR3. D genes are given only for firm matches. The listing skips clone size in some rows; elsewhere it reads once, few, many or a size class.

j_call: TRBJ2-1
v_call: TRBV5-1
d_call: TRBD2
clone_size: few
cdr3_nt: TGCGCCAGCAGCTCCAGGGAGGGGACCTACAATGAGCAGTTCTTC
cdr3_aa: CASSSREGTYNEQFF

j_call: TRBJ1-4
v_call: TRBV7-6
d_call: NA
clone_size: NA
cdr3_nt: TGTGCCAGCAGCCTCGGGAGTTCTGAAAAACTGTTTTTT
cdr3_aa: CASSLGSSEKLFF

j_call: TRBJ2-7
v_call: TRBV12-3/TRBV12-4
d_call: TRBD2
clone_size: NA
cdr3_nt: TGTGCCAGCAGTCCTAGCGGGGCCAGCTCCTACGAGCAGTACTTC
cdr3_aa: CASSPSGASSYEQYF

j_call: TRBJ1-2
v_call: TRBV20-1
d_call: TRBD1
clone_size: NA
cdr3_nt: TGCAGTGCTAGAGATTTCAGAAAACAGGGGAACTATGGCTACACCTTC
cdr3_aa: CSARDFRKQGNYGYTF

j_call: TRBJ2-2
v_call: TRBV4-1
d_call: NA
clone_size: few
cdr3_nt: TGCGCCAGCAGCCAAGTACTCGGGGGATTGGTCGGGGAGCTGTTTTTT
cdr3_aa: CASSQVLGGLVGELFF

j_call: TRBJ2-1
v_call: TRBV6-2/TRBV6-3
d_call: NA
clone_size: few
cdr3_nt: TGTGCCAGCCAGAGCGGCTTCTACAATGAGCAGTTCTTC
cdr3_aa: CASQSGFYNEQFF

j_call: TRBJ2-1
v_call: TRBV2
d_call: NA
clone_size: few
cdr3_nt: TGTGCCAGCAGTGAAGGGCAGGGCTACAATGAGCAGTTCTTC
cdr3_aa: CASSEGQGYNEQFF

j_call: TRBJ2-7
v_call: TRBV28
d_call: NA
clone_size: few
cdr3_nt: TGTGCCAGCAGAGACCGGGACGGTCCTAGGGAGCAGTACTTC
cdr3_aa: CASRDRDGPREQYF

j_call: TRBJ2-7
v_call: TRBV20-1
d_call: NA
clone_size: NA
cdr3_nt: TGCAGTGCTAGAGCAAGCGGCGGACCAAACAAGGGTGGTGACTACGAGCAGTACTTC
cdr3_aa: CSARASGGPNKGGDYEQYF

j_call: TRBJ1-2
v_call: TRBV7-2
d_call: NA
clone_size: many
cdr3_nt: TGTGCCAGCAGCGCCCTCGAGGAGAGGGTCTATGGCTACACCTTC
cdr3_aa: CASSALEERVYGYTF

j_call: TRBJ2-5
v_call: TRBV28
d_call: TRBD1
clone_size: NA
cdr3_nt: TGTGCCAGCAGTTTTTTTGGACAGGGGGCTGAGACCCAGTACTTC
cdr3_aa: CASSFFGQGAETQYF

j_call: TRBJ2-7
v_call: TRBV29-1
d_call: TRBD2
clone_size: few
cdr3_nt: TGCAGCGTTGTAGGGACTAGCGGCGACGGGGGTGAGCAGTACTTC
cdr3_aa: CSVVGTSGDGGEQYF

j_call: TRBJ1-1
v_call: TRBV7-6
d_call: NA
clone_size: few
cdr3_nt: TGTGCCAGCAGCAGAGGTGCGGGTACTGAAGCTTTCTTT
cdr3_aa: CASSRGAGTEAFF

j_call: TRBJ2-2
v_call: TRBV7-2
d_call: TRBD2
clone_size: few
cdr3_nt: TGTGCCAGCAGCTTGAGCCCGGGACTAGCGGGCAACACCGAGGAGCTGTTTTTT
cdr3_aa: CASSLSPGLAGNTEELFF

j_call: TRBJ2-5
v_call: TRBV7-9
d_call: NA
clone_size: NA
cdr3_nt: TGTGCCAGCAGCTTAATTAATCGGGGGCCCCAAGAGACCCAGTACTTC
cdr3_aa: CASSLINRGPQETQYF

j_call: TRBJ2-5
v_call: TRBV28
d_call: NA
clone_size: NA
cdr3_nt: TGTGCCAGCAGTTCCCTTCGGACCTACCCGGGGGAGACCCAGTACTTC
cdr3_aa: CASSSLRTYPGETQYF

j_call: TRBJ1-2
v_call: TRBV5-5
d_call: NA
clone_size: few
cdr3_nt: TGTGCCAGCAGCTTGCTCGAGGGACGCGAACGGGGCTACACCTTC
cdr3_aa: CASSLLEGRERGYTF

j_call: TRBJ2-4
v_call: TRBV7-9
d_call: NA
clone_size: NA
cdr3_nt: TGTGCCAGCAGCTTAAGGTCAGGGGGGGCCAAAAACAGTCAGTACTTC
cdr3_aa: CASSLRSGGAKNSQYF

j_call: TRBJ1-1
v_call: TRBV19
d_call: NA
clone_size: NA
cdr3_nt: TGTGCCAGTAGTATCGAGGACAGCTCCGGGAAAGAAGCTTTCTTT
cdr3_aa: CASSIEDSSGKEAFF

j_call: TRBJ2-2
v_call: TRBV29-1
d_call: NA
clone_size: NA
cdr3_nt: TGCAGCGTGCCAGGAGCTTCCGGGGAGCTGTTTTTT
cdr3_aa: CSVPGASGELFF

j_call: TRBJ1-3
v_call: TRBV11-2
d_call: NA
clone_size: few
cdr3_nt: TGTGCCAGCAGCTTAGTTTACGGTGGAAACACCATATATTTT
cdr3_aa: CASSLVYGGNTIYF

j_call: TRBJ2-2
v_call: TRBV7-2
d_call: NA
clone_size: NA
cdr3_nt: TGTGCCAGCAGCCATCTCCCGGGACTTCCGGCGAACACCGGGGAGCTGTTTTTT
cdr3_aa: CASSHLPGLPANTGELFF

j_call: TRBJ1-6
v_call: TRBV19
d_call: NA
clone_size: NA
cdr3_nt: TGTGCCAGTAGTCCGACACCGAGCTCCTATAATTCACCCCTCCACTTT
cdr3_aa: CASSPTPSSYNSPLHF

j_call: TRBJ1-1
v_call: TRBV19
d_call: NA
clone_size: NA
cdr3_nt: TGTGCCAGTAGTATATCCAAGAACACTGAAGCTTTCTTT
cdr3_aa: CASSISKNTEAFF

j_call: TRBJ2-7
v_call: TRBV7-9
d_call: TRBD1
clone_size: NA
cdr3_nt: TGTGCCAGCGGACAGGGGACGGACGAGCAGTACTTC
cdr3_aa: CASGQGTDEQYF

j_call: TRBJ1-1
v_call: TRBV2
d_call: NA
clone_size: NA
cdr3_nt: TGTGCCAGCAGTGGACCCGGACAGAGGTTGAAGGATACTGAAGCTTTCTTT
cdr3_aa: CASSGPGQRLKDTEAFF

j_call: TRBJ2-5
v_call: TRBV28
d_call: TRBD2
clone_size: few
cdr3_nt: TGTGCCAGCAGTCCCGGACTAGCGGGGGGGCTTGGGGAGACCCAGTACTTC
cdr3_aa: CASSPGLAGGLGETQYF

j_call: TRBJ2-5
v_call: TRBV7-9
d_call: NA
clone_size: NA
cdr3_nt: TGTGCCAGCAGCCCGCGGAGGGGTGGACAAGAGACCCAGTACTTC
cdr3_aa: CASSPRRGGQETQYF

j_call: TRBJ2-6
v_call: TRBV27
d_call: NA
clone_size: NA
cdr3_nt: TGTGCCAGCAGACTCGGAATCTCTGGGGCCAACGTCCTGACTTTC
cdr3_aa: CASRLGISGANVLTF

j_call: TRBJ2-5
v_call: TRBV7-2
d_call: NA
clone_size: NA
cdr3_nt: TGTGCCAGCAGAAGGGTGAGCGCCTGGGGAGAGACCCAGTACTTC
cdr3_aa: CASRRVSAWGETQYF

j_call: TRBJ2-2
v_call: TRBV7-6
d_call: TRBD2
clone_size: NA
cdr3_nt: TGTGCCAGCAGCTCCATACCGGGACTAGCGAAAACCGGGGAGCTGTTTTTT
cdr3_aa: CASSSIPGLAKTGELFF

j_call: TRBJ2-5
v_call: TRBV14
d_call: NA
clone_size: NA
cdr3_nt: TGTGCCAGCAGCCCGGCGGTCAGGCAACGAGAGACCCAGTACTTC
cdr3_aa: CASSPAVRQRETQYF

j_call: TRBJ2-1
v_call: TRBV20-1
d_call: NA
clone_size: NA
cdr3_nt: TGCAGTGCTAGTGGGCCGGCGGGGGCGTACAATGAGCAGTTCTTC
cdr3_aa: CSASGPAGAYNEQFF

j_call: TRBJ2-1
v_call: TRBV7-8
d_call: NA
clone_size: NA
cdr3_nt: TGTGCCAGCAGCCCCGAATCAGGGTCTGGGAATGAGCAGTTCTTC
cdr3_aa: CASSPESGSGNEQFF

j_call: TRBJ2-7
v_call: TRBV7-9
d_call: NA
clone_size: NA
cdr3_nt: TGTGCCAGCAGCCCGCGGACACGCCCCTACGAGCAGTACTTC
cdr3_aa: CASSPRTRPYEQYF

j_call: TRBJ2-3
v_call: TRBV28
d_call: NA
clone_size: few
cdr3_nt: TGTGCCAGCAGTTTACAGACTGGGACCACAGATACGCAGTATTTT
cdr3_aa: CASSLQTGTTDTQYF

j_call: TRBJ2-3
v_call: TRBV7-2
d_call: TRBD1
clone_size: few
cdr3_nt: TGTGCCAGCAGCTCCTCCCGGGGTTACGGGGACAGGTGGACAGATACGCAGTATTTT
cdr3_aa: CASSSSRGYGDRWTDTQYF

j_call: TRBJ1-5
v_call: TRBV7-9
d_call: NA
clone_size: NA
cdr3_nt: TGTGCCAGCAGCTTAGATACAGCCTATAGCAATCAGCCCCAGCATTTT
cdr3_aa: CASSLDTAYSNQPQHF

j_call: TRBJ2-1
v_call: TRBV6-2/TRBV6-3
d_call: NA
clone_size: NA
cdr3_nt: TGTGCCAGCAGTAGGCCAGACACTAACAATGAGCAGTTCTTC
cdr3_aa: CASSRPDTNNEQFF

j_call: TRBJ1-1
v_call: TRBV29-1
d_call: NA
clone_size: few
cdr3_nt: TGCAGCGTGGGGATGACCGCAGGGGACCTGGTAGGGCCGGTGAGGACTGAAGCTTTCTTT
cdr3_aa: CSVGMTAGDLVGPVRTEAFF

j_call: TRBJ1-2
v_call: TRBV4-1
d_call: NA
clone_size: few
cdr3_nt: TGCGCCAGCAGCCAAGTTCCCGGACAGCGCCCCTATGGCTACACCTTC
cdr3_aa: CASSQVPGQRPYGYTF

j_call: TRBJ2-1
v_call: TRBV7-8
d_call: NA
clone_size: few
cdr3_nt: TGTGCCAGCAGCTTAGCGCGGCAGGCCTCCTACAATGAGCAGTTCTTC
cdr3_aa: CASSLARQASYNEQFF

j_call: TRBJ2-7
v_call: TRBV6-9
d_call: TRBD2
clone_size: NA
cdr3_nt: TGTGCCTTTGCCTTGGGGAGGGGCCGCCACGAGCAGTACTTC
cdr3_aa: CAFALGRGRHEQYF

j_call: TRBJ2-7
v_call: TRBV2
d_call: NA
clone_size: few
cdr3_nt: TGTGCCAGCAGGCGGACGGACAGCTACGAGCAGTACTTC
cdr3_aa: CASRRTDSYEQYF

j_call: TRBJ2-3
v_call: TRBV7-8
d_call: NA
clone_size: NA
cdr3_nt: TGTGCCAGCAGCTTTGGAGGACTGCTGCCCGTGGCAGATACGCAGTATTTT
cdr3_aa: CASSFGGLLPVADTQYF

j_call: TRBJ2-7
v_call: TRBV30
d_call: TRBD1
clone_size: few
cdr3_nt: TGTGCCTGGAGTTTGACAGGGGGCTACGAGCAGTACTTC
cdr3_aa: CAWSLTGGYEQYF

j_call: TRBJ1-1
v_call: TRBV7-9
d_call: NA
clone_size: many
cdr3_nt: TGTGCCAGCAGCTTAAGCGGGGTAGGGAACACTGAAGCTTTCTTT
cdr3_aa: CASSLSGVGNTEAFF

j_call: TRBJ1-2
v_call: TRBV12-5
d_call: NA
clone_size: few
cdr3_nt: TGTGCTAGTGGTTTCAACCGGGACAACCACCATAACTATGGCTACACCTTC
cdr3_aa: CASGFNRDNHHNYGYTF

j_call: TRBJ2-4
v_call: TRBV5-6
d_call: NA
clone_size: NA
cdr3_nt: TGTGCCAGCAGCACACCGGGACGGTGGTACATTCAGTACTTC
cdr3_aa: CASSTPGRWYIQYF

j_call: TRBJ2-1
v_call: TRBV7-9
d_call: TRBD2
clone_size: few
cdr3_nt: TGTGCCAGCAGCTCGTGGACTAGCGGTAACAATGAGCAGTTCTTC
cdr3_aa: CASSSWTSGNNEQFF

j_call: TRBJ2-1
v_call: TRBV14
d_call: NA
clone_size: NA
cdr3_nt: TGTGCCAGCAGCCAGGATGTACTGTTCGGGGCGGGGCGTTACAATGAGCAGTTCTTC
cdr3_aa: CASSQDVLFGAGRYNEQFF

j_call: TRBJ2-3
v_call: TRBV7-3
d_call: NA
clone_size: NA
cdr3_nt: TGTGCCAGCAGCTTAAGGCCGGGTTGGACAGATACGCAGTATTTT
cdr3_aa: CASSLRPGWTDTQYF

j_call: TRBJ2-1
v_call: TRBV7-9
d_call: TRBD2
clone_size: NA
cdr3_nt: TGTGCCAGCAGCCCCCGGGGTAGCGGGGGGGCCTTTGAGCAGTTCTTC
cdr3_aa: CASSPRGSGGAFEQFF

j_call: TRBJ2-7
v_call: TRBV4-3
d_call: NA
clone_size: few
cdr3_nt: TGCGCCAGCAGCCCCGGCAGACACCGGCCTCACGAGCAGTACTTC
cdr3_aa: CASSPGRHRPHEQYF

j_call: TRBJ1-1
v_call: TRBV7-6
d_call: TRBD1
clone_size: few
cdr3_nt: TGTGCCAGCAGCTTAGAGTCTGGGACAGGGAACACTGAAGCTTTCTTT
cdr3_aa: CASSLESGTGNTEAFF

j_call: TRBJ2-7
v_call: TRBV11-2
d_call: NA
clone_size: few
cdr3_nt: TGTGCCAGCAGCTTAGGGGGCGGTACCTACGAGCAGTACTTC
cdr3_aa: CASSLGGGTYEQYF

j_call: TRBJ2-4
v_call: TRBV28
d_call: TRBD1
clone_size: few
cdr3_nt: TGTGCCAGCAAGCCCTTATTTGACAGGGGCCAAAACATTCAGTACTTC
cdr3_aa: CASKPLFDRGQNIQYF

j_call: TRBJ2-7
v_call: TRBV28
d_call: NA
clone_size: NA
cdr3_nt: TGTGCCAGCAGGTTCAGGGTTTCCGGGGACTACGAGCAGTACTTC
cdr3_aa: CASRFRVSGDYEQYF

j_call: TRBJ1-1
v_call: TRBV28
d_call: NA
clone_size: few
cdr3_nt: TGTGCCAGCAGTTTCTGGACGGAAAAGGCTGAAGCTTTCTTT
cdr3_aa: CASSFWTEKAEAFF